The 6 T cell receptor beta chains listed next were all sequenced from one sample in a study of beta chain features in type 1 diabetes. cDNA synthesis used the whole RNA isolate, giving expressed TCRB sequences. Repertoires were generated with immunoSEQ multiplex PCR, while TCRdb's copy carries only in-frame clones and drops some. In the table there are 970,000 or so clones, 15% to 20% of which are singletons. The sequenced material came from naive CD4+ T cells from blood. The origin of the receptors is a woman under 30 in good health.

This chain joins TRBV5-6 and TRBJ2-1; tentatively, D is TRBD2 (6 bases). The CDR3 runs to 15 residues. Deletions cut 1 base from V and 3 bases from J, with 11 bases between. Germline V gene data show CDR1 as SGHDT and CDR2 as YYEEEE. The CDR3, as DNA: TGTGCCAGCAGCTTGTGGTCTAGCGACTACAATGAGCAGTTCTTC. It specifies CASSLWSSDYNEQFF.

This clone was detected a few times. V and J are TRBV28 and TRBJ2-2; possibly TRBD2 for D (6 bases). V lost 3 bases and J lost 10, with 12 bases in between. The V gene's germline CDR1 is MDHEN and CDR2 SYDVKM. The CDR3 is 13 amino acids. CDR3 in DNA: TGTGCCAGCAGTTTCCGGGACTTCCAGGAGCTGTTTTTT. It specifies CASSFRDFQELFF.

The J gene is TRBJ2-5, the V gene TRBV5-6; D ambiguous. The CDR3 is 13 residues long. Trimming removed 2 bases at V and 2 bases at J, with 7 bases between. Germline values: CDR1 SGHDT, CDR2 YYEEEE. This CDR3 is CASSFRLQETQYF. Written as DNA, the CDR3 is TGTGCCAGCAGCTTCCGCCTTCAAGAGACCCAGTACTTC.

J is TRBJ2-2 and V is TRBV11-1; TRBD1 matches 8 bases. The V gene end was trimmed by 1 base and the J gene end by 5 bases; junction bases not matched to a gene: 3. In germline, CDR1 is SGHAT, CDR2 FQDESV (reference sequence). The CDR3 sequence is 15 residues long. CDR3 in amino acids: CASSLGDRRTGELFF. The CDR3 nucleotides are TGTGCCAGCAGCTTAGGGGACAGGAGAACCGGGGAGCTGTTTTTT.

This clone showed up just a few times. The rearrangement links TRBV19 to TRBJ2-5, with 8 positions matching TRBD2. The CDR3 sequence is 16 residues long. CDR1 and CDR2 (germline): LNHDA, SQIVND (reference sequence). The J segment lost 2 bases and the V segment lost 2 bases, leaving 7 bases of the junction unmatched. DNA of the CDR3: TGTGCCAGTAGTATATATGGAGCGGGAGATCAAGAGACCCAGTACTTC. Translation gives CASSIYGAGDQETQYF.

The rearrangement uses TRBV20-1 and TRBJ2-5; D perhaps matches TRBD2 (5 bases). V gave up 6 bases and J gave up 11 bases, with 16 bases separating them. Looked up from germline, CDR1 is DFQATT and CDR2 is SNEGSKA (reference sequence). The CDR3 totals 11 residues. CDR3 protein: CSARLTGEQYF. CDR3 DNA sequence: TGCAGTGCCAGACTTACTGGGGAGCAGTACTTC.